A single sample is the source of the 21 T cell receptor beta chains below, sequenced in a study of T-cell memory formation after mild COVID-19 (dated by TCRdb to the early 2020s). Library preparation employed 5' RACE. The instrument given in TCRdb is Illumina NovaSeq 6000. The public sequencing data were trimmed at Q25 with fastp and processed into clonotypes with MiXCR by TCRdb, which kept only in-frame beta chains. Rows are unified per CDR3 protein, each entry keeping the most common DNA and genes. This sample comprises around 410,000 distinct CDR3 sequences, 23% of them detected only once. The ten biggest clones cover about an eighth of the sample. The sequenced sample consisted of PBMCs or a T cell subset sorted from them (not recorded which). The origin of the receptors is an adult woman who had mild COVID-19 (a few samples of this study predate the infection). The sample titles of this study are shuffled in the database, so cell type and time point are left out; the donor was told from shared clones.

The chain recombines TRBV7-6 with TRBJ2-5, with D uncertain. The CDR3 sequence is 12 residues long. Germline V gene lookup returns CDR1 SGHVS and CDR2 FNYEAQ. V was shortened by 4 bases and J by 8 bases, with 11 bases between the two germline ends. The CDR3 DNA is TGTGCCAGCAGCTCAGCCCCCGGAACCCAGTACTTC. It yields the protein CASSSAPGTQYF. Full variable domain (outside the CDR3, taken from reference TRBV7-6 and TRBJ2-5): GAGVSQSPRYKVTKRGQDVALRCDPISGHVSLYWYRQALGQGPEFLTYFNYEAQQDKSGLPNDRFSAERPEGSISTLTIQRTEQRDSAMYRCASSSAPGTQYFGPGTRLLVL.

The rearrangement links TRBV6-2 or TRBV6-3 to TRBJ2-4; 8 nucleotides agree with TRBD1. Germline V gene lookup returns CDR1 MNHEY and CDR2 SVGEGT. The J segment lost 6 bases and the V segment lost 6 bases, leaving 10 bases of the junction unmatched. The CDR3 has 15 amino acids. The DNA of the CDR3 is TGTGCCAGCAGCAAAACGGACAGGGTGGGAAACATTCAGTACTTC. It codes for CASSKTDRVGNIQYF.

A few counts support this clonotype. The chain links TRBV7-8 to TRBJ2-7; D remains ambiguous. This CDR3 spans 11 amino acids. Germline CDR1 is SGHVS and CDR2 is FQNEAQ. The V end lost 8 bases, the J end lost 3 bases, and 8 bases lay between the germline ends. CDR3 in amino acids: CASGRIYEQYF. CDR3 nucleotide sequence: TGTGCCAGCGGACGAATCTACGAGCAGTACTTC.

This clonotype came up a few times. This chain links TRBV5-5 with TRBJ2-3, with D unresolved. The CDR3 is 13 residues long. V was cut by 1 base and J by 5 bases, with 8 bases left in between. CDR1 and CDR2 (germline): SGHKS, YYEKEE (reference sequence). The CDR3 loop is CASSLWGGDTQYF. The CDR3 DNA sequence: TGTGCCAGCAGCTTGTGGGGTGGAGATACGCAGTATTTT.

The chain is built from TRBV7-9 and TRBJ1-1; 8 bases line up with TRBD1. This CDR3 contains 13 residues. CDR1 and CDR2 from the germline V gene are SEHNR and FQNEAQ (reference sequence). V trimming: 0 bases; J trimming: 10 bases; junction bases outside the gene matches: 4. Here the CDR3 DNA reads TGTGCCAGCAGCTTAGCCGGGACAGGTGCAGCTTTCTTT. This gives the protein CASSLAGTGAAFF.

The V gene is TRBV18, the J gene TRBJ1-1; D ambiguous. Trimming took off 3 bases at V and 2 bases at J, with 7 bases between the two ends. CDR1 is KGHSH and CDR2 is LQKENI in the germline V gene. CDR3 length: 13 residues. CDR3 sequence (DNA): TGTGCCAGCTCACCGCAGAAAAACACTGAAGCTTTCTTT. It encodes CASSPQKNTEAFF.

V is TRBV2 and J is TRBJ1-1, with D hard to call. The CDR3 contains 12 residues. In germline, CDR1 is SNHLY, CDR2 FYNNEI. V lost 7 bases, J lost 0 bases, and 6 bases lay in between. The CDR3 sequence is CASNGVNTEAFF. The CDR3 coding sequence is TGTGCCAGCAATGGGGTGAACACTGAAGCTTTCTTT. Using reference TRBV2 and TRBJ1-1 for the parts outside the CDR3, the full variable domain is EPEVTQTPSHQVTQMGQEVILRCVPISNHLYFYWYRQILGQKVEFLVSFYNNEISEKSEIFDDQFSVERPDGSNFTLKIRSTKLEDSAMYFCASNGVNTEAFFGQGTRLTVV.

The chain employs TRBV7-6 and TRBJ2-7; 11 bases map to TRBD1. The junction had 6 bases not matched to a gene; V was cut back by 1 base and J by 1 base. Germline loops: CDR1 SGHVS, CDR2 FNYEAQ. The CDR3 extends over 17 amino acids. The CDR3 spells CASSLGAGTGGSYEQYF. Written as DNA, the CDR3 is TGTGCCAGCAGCTTAGGCGCCGGGACAGGGGGTTCCTACGAGCAGTACTTC.

The genes are TRBV5-6 and TRBJ1-1; unclear D gene. The CDR3 totals 15 residues. With 0 bases removed from V and 5 bases from J, the gap between germline ends came to 14 bases. The V gene's germline CDR1 is SGHDT and CDR2 YYEEEE. CDR3 in amino acids: CASSLELRVRTEAFF. CDR3 DNA: TGTGCCAGCAGCTTGGAACTGAGAGTGAGGACTGAAGCTTTCTTT.

The rearrangement uses TRBV20-1 and TRBJ1-6, with D maybe TRBD1 (5 bases). Trimming shortened V by 6 bases and J by 8 bases, and 17 bases separated the two germline ends. In germline, CDR1 is DFQATT, CDR2 SNEGSKA (reference sequence). The CDR3 totals 14 residues. CDR3 nucleotides: TGCAGTGCACGATTAGGTCCAGGGCATTCACCCCTCCACTTT. It specifies CSARLGPGHSPLHF.

This rearrangement joins TRBV7-9 to TRBJ1-2, with 10 bases matching TRBD1. The CDR3 length is 14 residues. The V gene's germline CDR1 is SEHNR and CDR2 FQNEAQ (reference sequence). V gave up 5 bases and J gave up 7 bases; unmatched junction bases: 7. The CDR3 protein is CASSPRQGASGYTF. The DNA of the CDR3 is TGTGCCAGCAGCCCCCGACAGGGGGCCAGTGGCTACACCTTC.

The V gene is TRBV9, the J gene TRBJ2-7; D uncertain. Germline-derived CDR1 and CDR2 are SGDLS and YYNGEE. V shed 4 bases and J shed 6 bases, with 8 bases lying between them. The CDR3 contains 11 residues. CDR3 nucleotide sequence: TGTGCCAGCAGCCCCGGAGTCGAGCAGTACTTC. Its protein product is CASSPGVEQYF.

The V call is TRBV19, the J call TRBJ2-3, with TRBD1 matching 7 bases. With 5 bases clipped from V and 1 base from J, the junction kept 15 bases outside the gene matches. This CDR3 contains 18 residues. The germline V gene encodes CDR1 LNHDA and CDR2 SQIVND (reference sequence). CDR3 in DNA: TGTGCCAGTAGTTCTTGGACAGGCGGCCTAATGGGCACAGATACGCAGTATTTT. It is translated as CASSSWTGGLMGTDTQYF.

In this sample, this clonotype turned up a few times. V and J are TRBV29-1 and TRBJ1-2, with D maybe TRBD1 (6 bases). CDR1 is SQVTM and CDR2 is ANQGSEA in the germline V gene. The CDR3 has 13 residues. The ends were cut back, 7 bases at V and 5 bases at J, with 17 bases in the middle. The DNA of the CDR3 is TGCAGCGCCCTAAAGGGGGGGGATTATGGCTACACCTTC. Protein: CSALKGGDYGYTF.

The chain couples TRBV7-9 to TRBJ1-1; D perhaps matches TRBD1 (5 bases). V lost 4 bases and J lost 1, with 13 bases in between. Germline values: CDR1 SEHNR, CDR2 FQNEAQ (reference sequence). CDR3 size: 15 residues. DNA for the CDR3: TGTGCCAGCAGCTCCGGGTTTCAGGGGAACACTGAAGCTTTCTTT. Translated, it gives CASSSGFQGNTEAFF.

This chain links TRBV5-6 with TRBJ1-1; 8 bases are shared with TRBD1. Germline assignment: CDR1 SGHDT and CDR2 YYEEEE. With V trimmed by 2 bases and J by 6 bases, 18 bases remained unmatched. This CDR3 has 18 amino acids. The CDR3 sequence: CASSFRWTGRAGSSEAFF. The DNA for the CDR3 is TGTGCCAGCAGCTTCCGCTGGACAGGGAGAGCTGGATCATCTGAAGCTTTCTTT.

This clonotype was detected only a few times. The CDR3 nucleotides are TGTGCCATCAGTGACTCTGCGACTGGGGGAGCCGGGGAGCTGTTTTTT. Its protein product is CAISDSATGGAGELFF. This chain links TRBV10-3 with TRBJ2-2; TRBD1 or TRBD2 may be the D gene (5 bases each). With 3 bases removed from V and 6 bases from J, the gap between germline ends came to 17 bases. Per the germline V gene, CDR1 is ENHRY and CDR2 is SYGVKD. CDR3 length equals 16 residues.

V gene TRBV29-1 combines with J gene TRBJ2-7; no clear D gene. Germline V lookup: CDR1 SQVTM, CDR2 ANQGSEA. Trimming cost V 1 base and J 5 bases, with 6 bases left between them. The CDR3 totals 11 residues. The CDR3 DNA is TGCAGCGTTGAAGGGGTCAACGAGCAGTACTTC. Translated: CSVEGVNEQYF.

The chain is built from TRBV6-5 and TRBJ2-1; 9 nucleotides match TRBD2. V lost 3 bases, J lost 6 bases, and 6 bases stayed unmatched. There are 15 residues in the CDR3. The germline V gene has CDR1 MNHEY and CDR2 SVGAGI. This CDR3 reads CASSYLAGLSNEQFF. The CDR3 nucleotides are TGTGCCAGCAGTTATCTAGCGGGGCTCTCCAATGAGCAGTTCTTC.

V and J are TRBV7-9 and TRBJ1-2; D gene unclear. The ends were cut back, 0 bases at V and 8 bases at J, with 7 bases in the middle. This CDR3 comprises 12 residues. Germline CDR1 SEHNR, CDR2 FQNEAQ (reference sequence). Written as DNA, the CDR3 is TGTGCCAGCAGCTTAGCCGTTCGGGGCTACACCTTC. It yields the protein CASSLAVRGYTF.

This clonotype was seen only a few times. The V and J genes are TRBV11-2 and TRBJ2-1; 8 bases match TRBD2. The CDR3 spans 16 residues. The V segment lost 4 bases and the J segment 8 bases; nucleotides outside the gene matches: 13. Germline-derived CDR1 and CDR2 are SGHAT and FQNNGV. The DNA of the CDR3 is TGTGCCAGCAGCTACGGGGGGGCTCCGGGGAGGGATGAGCAGTTCTTC. It specifies CASSYGGAPGRDEQFF.